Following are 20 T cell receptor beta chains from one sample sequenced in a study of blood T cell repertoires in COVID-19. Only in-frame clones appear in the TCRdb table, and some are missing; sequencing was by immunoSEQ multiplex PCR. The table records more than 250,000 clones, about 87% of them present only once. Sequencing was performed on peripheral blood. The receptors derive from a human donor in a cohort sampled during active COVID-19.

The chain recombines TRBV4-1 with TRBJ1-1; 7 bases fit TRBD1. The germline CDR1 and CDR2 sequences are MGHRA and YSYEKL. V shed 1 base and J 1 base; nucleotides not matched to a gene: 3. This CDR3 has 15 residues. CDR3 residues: CASSQVRTGNTEAFF. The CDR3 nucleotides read TGCGCCAGCAGCCAAGTTAGGACAGGGAACACTGAAGCTTTCTTT.

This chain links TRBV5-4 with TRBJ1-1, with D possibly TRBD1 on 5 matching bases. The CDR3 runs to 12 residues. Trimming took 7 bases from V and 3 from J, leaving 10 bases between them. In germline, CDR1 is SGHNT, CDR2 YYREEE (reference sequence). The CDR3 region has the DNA TGTGCCAGCGGCCCCAGGGACACTGAAGCTTTCTTT. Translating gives CASGPRDTEAFF.

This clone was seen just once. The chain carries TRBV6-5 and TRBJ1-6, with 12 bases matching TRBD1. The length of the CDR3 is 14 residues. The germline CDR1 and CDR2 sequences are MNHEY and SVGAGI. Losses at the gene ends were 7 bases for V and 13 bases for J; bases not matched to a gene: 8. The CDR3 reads CASNQGQGARPLHF. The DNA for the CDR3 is TGTGCCAGCAATCAGGGACAGGGGGCTCGCCCCCTCCACTTT.

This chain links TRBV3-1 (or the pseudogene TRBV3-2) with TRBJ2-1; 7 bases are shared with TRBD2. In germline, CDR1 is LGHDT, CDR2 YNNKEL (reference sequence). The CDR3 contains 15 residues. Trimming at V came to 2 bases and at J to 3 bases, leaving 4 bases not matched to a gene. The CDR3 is CASSQTGGNYNEQFF. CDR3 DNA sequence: TGTGCCAGCAGCCAAACGGGAGGTAACTACAATGAGCAGTTCTTC.

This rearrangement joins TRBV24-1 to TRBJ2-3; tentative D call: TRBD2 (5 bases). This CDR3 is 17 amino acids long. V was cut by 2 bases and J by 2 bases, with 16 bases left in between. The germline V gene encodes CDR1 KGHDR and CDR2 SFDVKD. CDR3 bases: TGTGCCACCAGTGATTCTTTCTCGGGAAAGTACACAGATACGCAGTATTTT. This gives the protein CATSDSFSGKYTDTQYF.

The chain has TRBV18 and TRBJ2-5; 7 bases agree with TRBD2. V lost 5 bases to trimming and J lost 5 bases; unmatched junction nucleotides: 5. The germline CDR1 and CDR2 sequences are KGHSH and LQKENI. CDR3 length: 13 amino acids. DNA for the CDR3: TGTGCCAGCTCAACGACTAGCATCGAGACCCAGTACTTC. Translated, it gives CASSTTSIETQYF.

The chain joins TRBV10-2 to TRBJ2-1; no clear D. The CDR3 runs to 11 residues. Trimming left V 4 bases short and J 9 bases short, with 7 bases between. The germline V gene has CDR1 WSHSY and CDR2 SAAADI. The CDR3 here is CASSVLGEQFF. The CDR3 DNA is TGCGCCAGCAGTGTTCTAGGTGAGCAGTTCTTC.

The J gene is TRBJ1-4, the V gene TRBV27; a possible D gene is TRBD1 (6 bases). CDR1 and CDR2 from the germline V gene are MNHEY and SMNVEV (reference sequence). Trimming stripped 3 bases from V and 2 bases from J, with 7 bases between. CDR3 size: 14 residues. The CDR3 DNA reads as TGTGCCAGCAGTTTGCAGGGGACTAATGAAAAACTGTTTTTT. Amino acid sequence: CASSLQGTNEKLFF.

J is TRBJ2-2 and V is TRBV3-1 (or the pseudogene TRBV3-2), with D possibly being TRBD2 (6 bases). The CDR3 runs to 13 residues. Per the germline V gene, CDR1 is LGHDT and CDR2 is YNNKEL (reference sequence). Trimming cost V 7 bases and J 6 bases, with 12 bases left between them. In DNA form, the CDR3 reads TGTGCCAGCAACCGTACTAGCCCCGGGGAGCTGTTTTTT. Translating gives CASNRTSPGELFF.

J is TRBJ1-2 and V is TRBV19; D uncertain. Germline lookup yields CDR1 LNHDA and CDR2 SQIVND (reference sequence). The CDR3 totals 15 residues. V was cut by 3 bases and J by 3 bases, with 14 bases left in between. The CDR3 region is CASSIWPRADYGYTF. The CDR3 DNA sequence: TGTGCCAGTAGTATTTGGCCGCGGGCGGACTATGGCTACACCTTC.

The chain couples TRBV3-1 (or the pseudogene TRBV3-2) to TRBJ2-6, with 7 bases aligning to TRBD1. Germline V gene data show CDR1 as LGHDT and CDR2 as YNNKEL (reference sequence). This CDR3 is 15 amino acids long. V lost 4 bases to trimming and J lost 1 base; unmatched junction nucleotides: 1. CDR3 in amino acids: CASSPGQSGANVLTF. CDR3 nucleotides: TGTGCCAGCAGCCCGGGACAGTCTGGGGCCAACGTCCTGACTTTC.

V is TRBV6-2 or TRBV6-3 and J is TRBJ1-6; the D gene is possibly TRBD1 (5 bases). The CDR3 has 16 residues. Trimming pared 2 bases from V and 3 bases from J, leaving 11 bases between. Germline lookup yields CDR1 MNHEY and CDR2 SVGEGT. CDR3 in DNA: TGTGCCAGCAGTTACCCTCCGGGGGGCTATAATTCACCCCTCCACTTT. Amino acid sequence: CASSYPPGGYNSPLHF.

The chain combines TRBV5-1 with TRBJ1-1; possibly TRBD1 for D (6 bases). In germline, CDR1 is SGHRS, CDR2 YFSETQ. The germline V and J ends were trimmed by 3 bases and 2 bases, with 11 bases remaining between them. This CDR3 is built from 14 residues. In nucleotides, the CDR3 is TGCGCCAGCAGCTCGGACAGCCCTAACACTGAAGCTTTCTTT. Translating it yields CASSSDSPNTEAFF.

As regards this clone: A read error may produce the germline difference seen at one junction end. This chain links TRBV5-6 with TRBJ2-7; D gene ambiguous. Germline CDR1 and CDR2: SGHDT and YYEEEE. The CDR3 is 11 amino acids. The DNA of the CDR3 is TGTGCCAGCAGCTTGGCCGATGCGGTAAACTTC. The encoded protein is CASSLADAVNF.

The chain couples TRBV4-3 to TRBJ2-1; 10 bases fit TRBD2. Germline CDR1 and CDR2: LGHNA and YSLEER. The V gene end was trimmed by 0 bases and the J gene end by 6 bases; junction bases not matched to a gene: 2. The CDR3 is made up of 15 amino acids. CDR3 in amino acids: CASSQDRLAGNEQFF. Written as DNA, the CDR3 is TGCGCCAGCAGCCAAGATCGACTAGCGGGCAATGAGCAGTTCTTC.

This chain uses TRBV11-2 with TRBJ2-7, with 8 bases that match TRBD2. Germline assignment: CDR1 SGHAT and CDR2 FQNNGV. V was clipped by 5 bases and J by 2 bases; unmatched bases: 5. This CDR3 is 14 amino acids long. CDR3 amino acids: CASSPTGGPYEQYF. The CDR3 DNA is TGTGCCAGCAGCCCGACGGGGGGGCCCTACGAGCAGTACTTC.

The CDR3 region has the DNA TGTGCCAGCAGTTTATTCAGCGGGGGTACCTCCTACAATGAGCAGTTCTTC. Protein sequence: CASSLFSGGTSYNEQFF. This chain links TRBV27 with TRBJ2-1; 8 nucleotides agree with TRBD2. The V segment lost 1 base and the J segment 0 bases; nucleotides outside the gene matches: 5. The CDR3 is 17 residues long. Germline values: CDR1 MNHEY, CDR2 SMNVEV (reference sequence).

The CDR3 DNA follows: TGTGCCATCAGTGAGTCGTCGCAGGGCCCTATGAGCTACACCTTC. This sequence encodes CAISESSQGPMSYTF. This chain links TRBV10-3 with TRBJ1-2; TRBD1 is a possible D gene (5 bases). CDR3 length: 15 amino acids. With 0 bases removed from V and 9 bases from J, the gap between germline ends came to 17 bases. CDR1 is ENHRY, CDR2 SYGVKD, per germline.

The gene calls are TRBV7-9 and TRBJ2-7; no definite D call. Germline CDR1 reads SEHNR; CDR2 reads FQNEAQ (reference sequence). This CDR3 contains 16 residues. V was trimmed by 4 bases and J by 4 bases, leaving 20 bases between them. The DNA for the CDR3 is TGTGCCAGCAGCTCCCCTGCGGAGCTTGTCTCTTACGAGCAGTACTTC. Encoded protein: CASSSPAELVSYEQYF.

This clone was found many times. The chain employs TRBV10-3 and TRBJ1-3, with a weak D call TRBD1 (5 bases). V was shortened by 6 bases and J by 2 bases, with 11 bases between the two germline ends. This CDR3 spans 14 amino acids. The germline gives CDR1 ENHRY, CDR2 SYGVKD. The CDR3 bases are TGTGCCATCAGGGGGGAGGGCACTGGAAACACCATATATTTT. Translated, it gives CAIRGEGTGNTIYF.